A single T cell receptor beta chain is shown here with its context. These data come from a study of blood T cell repertoires in COVID-19. Study as a whole: Material from acute and convalescent COVID-19 was sourced from the United States, Italy and Spain.

Methods used by the authors: Estimation of nucleated cell counts relied on the amplification of reference gene primers. The method was immunoSEQ multiplex PCR; TCRdb's version includes in-frame clones alone and lacks a portion of them. V, J and clone size were drawn from that table, and D and trimming were deduced from the DNA. Here the sample spans about 250,000 clones, around 90% being singletons. Germline CDR1 is SEHNR and CDR2 is FQNEAQ (reference sequence). The CDR3 consists of 17 residues. V lost 4 bases and J lost 3; bases outside the gene matches: 12. The sequencing input was peripheral blood. V gene TRBV7-9 combines with J gene TRBJ1-5; 7 positions match TRBD1. The receptor comes from a man older than 75 with acute or convalescent COVID-19. The CDR3 nucleotides read TGTGCCAGCAGCTCCAGCACAGGGGCTAGTTACAATCAGCCCCAGCATTTT. Protein sequence: CASSSSTGASYNQPQHF.